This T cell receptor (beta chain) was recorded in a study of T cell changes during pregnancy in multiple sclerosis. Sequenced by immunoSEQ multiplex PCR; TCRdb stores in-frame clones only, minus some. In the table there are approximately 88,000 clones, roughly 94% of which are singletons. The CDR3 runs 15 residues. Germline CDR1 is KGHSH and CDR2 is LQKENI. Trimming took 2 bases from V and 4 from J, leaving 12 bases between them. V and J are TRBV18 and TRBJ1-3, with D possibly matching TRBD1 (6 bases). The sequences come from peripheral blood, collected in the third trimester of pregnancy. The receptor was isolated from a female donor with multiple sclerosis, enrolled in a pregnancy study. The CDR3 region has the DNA TGTGCCAGCTCACCAGGGGGGGCGCCGGGAAACACCATATATTTT. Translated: CASSPGGAPGNTIYF.